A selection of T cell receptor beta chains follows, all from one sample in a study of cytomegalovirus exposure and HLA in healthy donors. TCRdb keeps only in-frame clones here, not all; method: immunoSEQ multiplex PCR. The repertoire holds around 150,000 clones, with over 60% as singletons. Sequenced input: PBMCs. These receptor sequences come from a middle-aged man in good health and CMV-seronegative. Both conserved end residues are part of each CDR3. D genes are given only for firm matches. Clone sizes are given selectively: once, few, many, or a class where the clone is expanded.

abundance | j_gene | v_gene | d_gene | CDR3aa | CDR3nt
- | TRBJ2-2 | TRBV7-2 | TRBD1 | CASSPTADRADTGELFF | TGTGCCAGCAGCCCCACCGCGGACAGGGCGGACACCGGGGAGCTGTTTTTT
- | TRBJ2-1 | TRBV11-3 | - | CASSSARGNNEQFF | TGTGCCAGCAGCTCCGCCCGGGGTAACAATGAGCAGTTCTTC
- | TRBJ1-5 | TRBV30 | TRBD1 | CAWRTGGNQPQHF | TGTGCCTGGAGGACAGGGGGCAATCAGCCCCAGCATTTT
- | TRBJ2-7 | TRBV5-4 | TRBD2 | CASSYGLGEQYF | TGTGCCAGCAGCTACGGACTAGGGGAGCAGTACTTC
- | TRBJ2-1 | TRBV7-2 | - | CASSLGGGANEQFF | TGTGCCAGCAGCTTGGGCGGAGGCGCCAATGAGCAGTTCTTC
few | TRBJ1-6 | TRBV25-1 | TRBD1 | CASRGQGVNSPLHF | TGTGCCAGCAGGGGACAGGGCGTAAATTCACCCCTCCACTTT
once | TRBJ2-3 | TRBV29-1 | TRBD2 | CSVERQRGASTDTQYF | TGCAGCGTTGAACGCCAGCGGGGGGCTAGTACAGATACGCAGTATTTT
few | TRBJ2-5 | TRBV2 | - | CASREKHQETQYF | TGTGCCAGCAGGGAGAAGCACCAAGAGACCCAGTACTTC
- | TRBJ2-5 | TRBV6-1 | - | CASTEGQGLETQYF | TGTGCCAGCACCGAAGGCCAGGGTTTAGAGACCCAGTACTTC
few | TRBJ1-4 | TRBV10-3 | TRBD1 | CAISEVTGRNEKLFF | TGTGCCATCAGTGAGGTGACAGGGAGGAACGAAAAACTGTTTTTT
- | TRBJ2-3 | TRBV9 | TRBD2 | CASSVVRQAGGQTDTQYF | TGTGCCAGCAGCGTAGTCCGCCAGGCGGGGGGGCAGACAGATACGCAGTATTTT
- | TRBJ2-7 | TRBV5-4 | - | CASSLVAAAEQYF | TGTGCCAGCAGCTTGGTAGCGGCGGCAGAGCAGTACTTC
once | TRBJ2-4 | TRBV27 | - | CASGAAPDGKNIQYF | TGTGCCAGCGGAGCAGCGCCAGACGGCAAAAACATTCAGTACTTC
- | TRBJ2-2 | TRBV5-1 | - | CASSFRGTGELFF | TGCGCCAGCAGCTTCCGGGGCACCGGGGAGCTGTTTTTT
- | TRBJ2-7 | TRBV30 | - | CAWTAAARRGKQYF | TGTGCCTGGACCGCCGCGGCCCGCAGGGGTAAGCAGTACTTC
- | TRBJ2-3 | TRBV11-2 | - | CASSRGSDTQYF | TGTGCCAGCAGCCGGGGGTCAGATACGCAGTATTTT
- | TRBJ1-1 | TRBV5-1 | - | CASSPGGGSWTEAFF | TGCGCCAGCAGCCCCGGCGGGGGAAGTTGGACTGAAGCTTTCTTT
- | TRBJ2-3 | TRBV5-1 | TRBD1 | CASSLVPRDSYTDTQYF | TGCGCCAGCAGCTTGGTGCCCCGGGACAGCTACACAGATACGCAGTATTTT
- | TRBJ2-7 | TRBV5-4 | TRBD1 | CASGRTGGSYEQYF | TGTGCCAGCGGTAGGACAGGGGGGTCCTACGAGCAGTACTTC
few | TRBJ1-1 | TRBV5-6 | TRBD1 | CASSWGTGETEAFF | TGTGCCAGCAGCTGGGGGACAGGGGAGACTGAAGCTTTCTTT
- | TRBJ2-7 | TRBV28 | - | CASSLGGTSYEQYF | TGTGCCAGCAGTTTAGGAGGAACGTCCTACGAGCAGTACTTC
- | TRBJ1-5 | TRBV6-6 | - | CASSHGGNYDQPQHF | TGTGCCAGCAGCCACGGGGGGAATTACGATCAGCCCCAGCATTTT
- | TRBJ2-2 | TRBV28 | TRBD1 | CASGQGPGELFF | TGTGCCAGTGGACAGGGCCCCGGGGAGCTGTTTTTT
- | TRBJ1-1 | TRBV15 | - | CATSRIELHTEAFF | TGTGCCACCAGCAGGATAGAACTACACACTGAAGCTTTCTTT
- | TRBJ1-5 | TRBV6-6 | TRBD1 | CASSYWDRGEQPQHF | TGTGCCAGCAGTTACTGGGACAGGGGTGAACAGCCCCAGCATTTT
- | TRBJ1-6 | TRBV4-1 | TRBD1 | CASSQGGAGGNSPLHF | TGCGCCAGCAGCCAAGGAGGGGCAGGGGGGAATTCACCCCTCCACTTT